What follows are 16 T cell receptor beta chains derived from one specimen sequenced in a study of shared clonotypes between healthy human individuals. Sequencing used immunoSEQ multiplex PCR; TCRdb keeps in-frame clones, though not all of them. Of roughly 1 million clones detected, 75% to 85% appear once; the ten largest clones hold more than 0.45%. Sequences were obtained from memory CD4+ T cells from PBMCs. Subset indicated: CD45RA-negative fraction. The receptors come from a man aged 18 to 30 in good health. Some clones in this sample may be carry-over from other donors' samples.

This clone was detected a few times. This chain connects TRBV29-1 to TRBJ1-1; 7 bases are a match to TRBD1. V trimming: 5 bases; J trimming: 5 bases; junction bases outside the gene matches: 5. CDR1 and CDR2 from the germline V gene are SQVTM and ANQGSEA. The CDR3 runs to 12 residues. The CDR3 nucleotides are TGCAGCGTTTTAAGGGGGCTTACTGAAGCTTTCTTT. It translates to CSVLRGLTEAFF.

With respect to this clone: This likely stems from a read error, as it lies one base from a far larger clone. This rearrangement joins TRBV7-9 to TRBJ2-7; 9 bases match TRBD2. Germline V gene lookup returns CDR1 SEHNR and CDR2 FQNEAQ (reference sequence). CDR3 length: 15 amino acids. V shed 4 bases and J 7 bases; nucleotides not matched to a gene: 11. CDR3 amino acids: CASSYKLAGNDEQYF. DNA of the CDR3: TGTGCCAGCAGCTATAAGCTAGCGGGAAATGATGAGCAGTACTTC.

In this sample, this clone turned up once. The V gene is TRBV15, the J gene TRBJ1-3, with no clear D. This CDR3 is built from 14 residues. The germline V gene has CDR1 LNHNV and CDR2 YYDKDF (reference sequence). V lost 4 bases, J lost 0 bases, and 7 bases lay in between. CDR3 sequence: CATSISGSGNTIYF. As DNA, the CDR3 is TGTGCCACCAGCATCTCAGGCTCTGGAAACACCATATATTTT.

This clone was observed a single time. Here the CDR3 DNA reads TGTGCCAGCAGCGTAGTCGGGGGCGATTACGAGCAGTACTTC. Translation: CASSVVGGDYEQYF. This chain connects TRBV9 to TRBJ2-7; D could derive from TRBD1 or TRBD2 (6 bases each). The CDR3 length is 14 residues. Germline V gene sequence: CDR1 SGDLS, CDR2 YYNGEE. V was cut by 0 bases and J by 4 bases, with 11 bases left in between.

V usage is TRBV7-2 and J usage is TRBJ2-1; D ambiguous. Trimming took off 2 bases at V and 0 bases at J, with 11 bases between the two ends. Per the germline V gene, CDR1 is SGHTA and CDR2 is FQGNSA. This CDR3 is 16 amino acids long. CDR3 amino acids: CASSLRSHSSYNEQFF. The CDR3 DNA is TGTGCCAGCAGCTTAAGGAGTCACAGCTCCTACAATGAGCAGTTCTTC.

This clone was found a few times. A clone one base away is much larger, so this may be a read error. This sample includes further DNA sequences coding for the same CDR3. V and J are TRBV28 and TRBJ2-3; no clear D gene. Per the germline V gene, CDR1 is MDHEN and CDR2 is SYDVKM. V was pared by 3 bases and J by 0 bases, with 1 base between. The CDR3 spans 12 residues. The CDR3 loop is CASSFSTDTQYF. CDR3 bases: TGTGCCAGCAGTTTCAGCACAGATACGCAGTATTTT.

The chain combines TRBV29-1 with TRBJ2-2; TRBD2 agrees at 11 bases. The germline V gene encodes CDR1 SQVTM and CDR2 ANQGSEA. The CDR3 contains 16 residues. Germline trimming cut 4 bases from V and 6 bases from J; bases unmatched to any gene: 10. In DNA, the CDR3 is TGCAGCGTTGCCGGTAGCGGGAGGGCCCATCCCGGGGAGCTGTTTTTT. Translating it yields CSVAGSGRAHPGELFF.

The chain has TRBV5-4 and TRBJ2-1; perhaps TRBD2 as D (5 bases). Germline CDR1 and CDR2: SGHNT and YYREEE (reference sequence). The CDR3 spans 14 residues. Trimming left V 4 bases short and J 8 bases short, with 16 bases between. CDR3 bases: TGTGCCAGCAGCCTCCCGCTGAGGCGGGATGAGCAGTTCTTC. This gives the protein CASSLPLRRDEQFF.

This sequence joins TRBV5-1 and TRBJ1-4, with no clear D. The CDR3 runs to 17 residues. Germline loops: CDR1 SGHRS, CDR2 YFSETQ. The V gene lost 1 base and the J gene lost 3 bases, with 16 bases spanning the gap. As DNA, the CDR3 is TGCGCCAGCAGCTTGTTGGGTTCGGGGTTAGCTAATGAAAAACTGTTTTTT. This gives the protein CASSLLGSGLANEKLFF.

This clone was seen just once. The chain carries TRBV18 and TRBJ2-3; TRBD1 matches at 8 bases. V shed 6 bases and J 2 bases; nucleotides not matched to a gene: 4. Germline-derived CDR1 and CDR2 are KGHSH and LQKENI. This CDR3 is built from 14 residues. The DNA for the CDR3 is TGTGCCAGCTCCCAGGACAGGGTCACAGATACGCAGTATTTT. As protein: CASSQDRVTDTQYF.

This clone appeared a few times. The chain employs TRBV4-1 and TRBJ2-2, with D hard to call. From germline, CDR1 is MGHRA and CDR2 YSYEKL. V was trimmed by 6 bases and J by 6 bases, leaving 14 bases between them. This CDR3 region has 14 residues. The CDR3 region has the DNA TGCGCCAGCAGTTTCGGCAGGCTGGCCGGGGAGCTGTTTTTT. Protein product: CASSFGRLAGELFF.

This chain connects TRBV7-2 to TRBJ1-4, with D perhaps matching TRBD1 (6 bases). Between the trimmed V and J ends, which lost 5 bases and 5 bases, there was a span of 12 bases. Per the germline V gene, CDR1 is SGHTA and CDR2 is FQGNSA. The CDR3 is 14 amino acids. CDR3 protein: CASSEGDINEKLFF. The CDR3 DNA reads TGTGCCAGCAGCGAGGGGGACATAAATGAAAAACTGTTTTTT.

The gene calls are TRBV28 and TRBJ1-1; D possibly corresponds to TRBD1 (5 bases). The V and J ends lost 6 bases and 2 bases respectively, with 13 bases between them. Germline CDR1 is MDHEN and CDR2 is SYDVKM. The CDR3 runs to 14 residues. This CDR3 reads CASRGWGSNTEAFF. The CDR3 region has the DNA TGTGCCAGCAGGGGATGGGGCAGCAACACTGAAGCTTTCTTT.

The V call is TRBV6-1, the J call TRBJ2-7, with D hard to call. Germline assignment: CDR1 MNHNS and CDR2 SASEGT. This CDR3 has 13 amino acids. V lost 6 bases to trimming and J lost 4 bases, with 13 bases between them. CDR3 region: CASSRLEGYEQYF. CDR3 coding DNA: TGTGCCAGCAGCCGGCTTGAAGGATACGAGCAGTACTTC.

This clone was counted ten times or more. The chain carries TRBV27 and TRBJ2-7; either TRBD1 or TRBD2 may supply D (6 bases each). The CDR3 spans 15 residues. Trimming shortened V by 8 bases and J by 8 bases, and 25 bases separated the two germline ends. Germline CDR1 and CDR2: MNHEY and SMNVEV (reference sequence). This CDR3 reads CASGRPGARGSQQYF. DNA for the CDR3: TGTGCCAGCGGTCGGCCGGGGGCCCGCGGCAGCCAGCAGTACTTC.

The rearrangement uses TRBV6-5 and TRBJ2-1; maybe TRBD2 (6 bases). The ends were cut back, 4 bases at V and 10 bases at J, with 11 bases in the middle. The CDR3 has 12 amino acids. CDR1 MNHEY and CDR2 SVGAGI come from the germline V gene. The chain's CDR3 is CASSSWGGEQFF. The CDR3 DNA reads as TGTGCCAGCAGTTCCTGGGGAGGAGAGCAGTTCTTC.